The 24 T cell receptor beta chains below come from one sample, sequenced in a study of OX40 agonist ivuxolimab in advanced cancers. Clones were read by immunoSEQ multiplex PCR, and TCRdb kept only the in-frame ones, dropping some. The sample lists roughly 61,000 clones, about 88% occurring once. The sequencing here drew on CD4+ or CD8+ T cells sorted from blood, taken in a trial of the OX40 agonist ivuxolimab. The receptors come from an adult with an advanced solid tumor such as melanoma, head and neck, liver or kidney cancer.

CDR3 coding DNA: TGTGCCAGCAGCACACTAGCGGGAGGGTTCGGGGAGACCCAGTACTTC. Its translation: CASSTLAGGFGETQYF. The chain links TRBV11-2 to TRBJ2-5; 13 nucleotides match TRBD2. Losses at the gene ends were 5 bases for V and 5 bases for J; bases not matched to a gene: 8. Germline CDR1 and CDR2: SGHAT and FQNNGV. The CDR3 has 16 residues.

The CDR3 loop reads CAVRQGLTDTQYF. Written as DNA, the CDR3 is TGCGCCGTCAGACAGGGACTAACAGATACGCAGTATTTT. The chain links TRBV4-1 to TRBJ2-3, with D tentatively TRBD1 or TRBD2 (7 bases each). In germline, CDR1 is MGHRA, CDR2 YSYEKL. Trimming left V 11 bases short and J 3 bases short, with 15 bases between. The CDR3 totals 13 residues.

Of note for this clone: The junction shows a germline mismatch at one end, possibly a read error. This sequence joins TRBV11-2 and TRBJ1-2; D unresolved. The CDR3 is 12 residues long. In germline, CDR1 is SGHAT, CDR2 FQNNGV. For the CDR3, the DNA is TGTGCCAGCAGCCTAGACACCTATGGCTACACCTTC. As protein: CASSLDTYGYTF.

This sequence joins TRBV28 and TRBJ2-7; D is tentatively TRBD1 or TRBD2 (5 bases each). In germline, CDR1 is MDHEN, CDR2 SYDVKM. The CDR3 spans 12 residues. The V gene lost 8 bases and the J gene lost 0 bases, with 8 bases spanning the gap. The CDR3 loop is CASWGTSYEQYF. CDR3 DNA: TGTGCCAGCTGGGGGACCTCCTACGAGCAGTACTTC.

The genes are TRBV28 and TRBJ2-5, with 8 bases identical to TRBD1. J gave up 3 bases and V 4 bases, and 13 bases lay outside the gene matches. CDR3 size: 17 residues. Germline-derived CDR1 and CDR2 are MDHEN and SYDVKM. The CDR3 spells CASSWTGRQGSKETQYF. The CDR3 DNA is TGTGCCAGCAGTTGGACAGGGCGCCAGGGGTCAAAAGAGACCCAGTACTTC.

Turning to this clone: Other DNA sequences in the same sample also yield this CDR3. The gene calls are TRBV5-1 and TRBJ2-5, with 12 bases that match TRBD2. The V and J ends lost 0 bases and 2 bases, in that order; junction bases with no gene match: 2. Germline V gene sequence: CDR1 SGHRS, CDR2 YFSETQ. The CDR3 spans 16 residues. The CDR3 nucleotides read TGCGCCAGCAGCTTGGCCGGGACTAGCGGGCAAGAGACCCAGTACTTC. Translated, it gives CASSLAGTSGQETQYF. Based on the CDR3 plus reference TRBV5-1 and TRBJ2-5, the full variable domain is KAGVTQTPRYLIKTRGQQVTLSCSPISGHRSVSWYQQTPGQGLQFLFEYFSETQRNKGNFPGRFSGRQFSNSRSEMNVSTLELGDSALYLCASSLAGTSGQETQYFGPGTRLLVL.

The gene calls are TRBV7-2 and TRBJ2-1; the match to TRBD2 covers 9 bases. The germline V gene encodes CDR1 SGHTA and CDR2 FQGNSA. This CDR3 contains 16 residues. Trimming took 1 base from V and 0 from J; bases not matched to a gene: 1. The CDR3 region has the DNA TGTGCCAGCAGCTTAGGACTAGCGGCCTCCTACAATGAGCAGTTCTTC. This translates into CASSLGLAASYNEQFF. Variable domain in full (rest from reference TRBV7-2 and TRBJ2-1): GAGVSQSPSNKVTEKGKDVELRCDPISGHTALYWYRQSLGQGLEFLIYFQGNSAPDKSGLPSDRFSAERTGGSVSTLTIQRTQQEDSAVYLCASSLGLAASYNEQFFGPGTRLTVL.

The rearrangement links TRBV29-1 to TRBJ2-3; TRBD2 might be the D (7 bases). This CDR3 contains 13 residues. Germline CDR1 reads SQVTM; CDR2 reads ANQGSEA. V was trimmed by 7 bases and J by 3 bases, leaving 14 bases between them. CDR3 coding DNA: TGCAGCGATCGTGCGGGGGCAACAGATACGCAGTATTTT. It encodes CSDRAGATDTQYF.

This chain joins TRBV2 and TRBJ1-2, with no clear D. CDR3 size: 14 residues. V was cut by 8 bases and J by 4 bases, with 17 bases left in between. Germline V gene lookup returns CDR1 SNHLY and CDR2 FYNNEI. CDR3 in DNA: TGTGCCAGCGGAGGAAGGGCGCCTAGCTATGGCTACACCTTC. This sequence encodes CASGGRAPSYGYTF.

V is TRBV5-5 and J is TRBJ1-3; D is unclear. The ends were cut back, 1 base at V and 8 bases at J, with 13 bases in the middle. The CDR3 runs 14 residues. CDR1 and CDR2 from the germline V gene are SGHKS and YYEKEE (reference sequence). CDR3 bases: TGTGCCAGCAGCTTGCTGGGGTCCGGGTACACCATATATTTT. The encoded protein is CASSLLGSGYTIYF.

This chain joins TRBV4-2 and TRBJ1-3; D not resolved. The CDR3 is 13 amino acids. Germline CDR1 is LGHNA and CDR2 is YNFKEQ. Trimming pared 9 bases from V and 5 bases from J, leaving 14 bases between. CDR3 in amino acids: CASLGPARNTIYF. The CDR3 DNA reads TGTGCCAGTTTAGGACCGGCCCGAAACACCATATATTTT.

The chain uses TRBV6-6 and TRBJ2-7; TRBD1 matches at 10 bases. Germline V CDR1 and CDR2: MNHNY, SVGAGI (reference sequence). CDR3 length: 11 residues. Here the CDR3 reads CAVTGGVEQYF. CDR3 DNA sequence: TGTGCTGTGACAGGGGGCGTCGAGCAGTACTTC.

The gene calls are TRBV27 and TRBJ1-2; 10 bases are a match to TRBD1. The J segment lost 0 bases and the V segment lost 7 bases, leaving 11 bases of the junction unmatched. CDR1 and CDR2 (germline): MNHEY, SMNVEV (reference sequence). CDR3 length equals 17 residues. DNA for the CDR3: TGTGCCAGCACCAAAGAGGGGACAGGGGAGCCTAACTATGGCTACACCTTC. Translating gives CASTKEGTGEPNYGYTF.

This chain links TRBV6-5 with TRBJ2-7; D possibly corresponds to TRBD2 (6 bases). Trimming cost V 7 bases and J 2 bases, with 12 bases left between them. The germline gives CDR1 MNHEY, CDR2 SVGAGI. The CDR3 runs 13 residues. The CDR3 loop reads CASTPGLTYEQYF. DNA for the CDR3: TGTGCCAGCACCCCGGGACTTACCTACGAGCAGTACTTC.

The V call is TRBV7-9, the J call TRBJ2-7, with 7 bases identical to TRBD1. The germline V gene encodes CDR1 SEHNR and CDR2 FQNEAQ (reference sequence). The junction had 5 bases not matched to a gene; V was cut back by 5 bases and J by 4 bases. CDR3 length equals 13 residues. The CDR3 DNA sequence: TGTGCCAGCAGCGGGGACAGCCAGTACGAGCAGTACTTC. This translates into CASSGDSQYEQYF.

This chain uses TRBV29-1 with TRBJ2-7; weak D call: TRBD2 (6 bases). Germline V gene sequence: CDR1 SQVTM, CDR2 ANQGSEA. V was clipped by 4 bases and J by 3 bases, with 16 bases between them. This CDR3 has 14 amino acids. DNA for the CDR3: TGCAGCGTTGCTGCGGGGATGGGCGACTACGAGCAGTACTTC. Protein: CSVAAGMGDYEQYF.

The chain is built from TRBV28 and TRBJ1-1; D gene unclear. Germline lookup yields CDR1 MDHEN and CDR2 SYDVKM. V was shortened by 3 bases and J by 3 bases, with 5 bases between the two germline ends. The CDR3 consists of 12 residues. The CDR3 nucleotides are TGTGCCAGCAGTTTCGCGTACACTGAAGCTTTCTTT. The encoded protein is CASSFAYTEAFF. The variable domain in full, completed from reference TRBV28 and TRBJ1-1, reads DVKVTQSSRYLVKRTGEKVFLECVQDMDHENMFWYRQDPGLGLRLIYFSYDVKMKEKGDIPEGYSVSREKKERFSLILESASTNQTSMYLCASSFAYTEAFFGQGTRLTVV.

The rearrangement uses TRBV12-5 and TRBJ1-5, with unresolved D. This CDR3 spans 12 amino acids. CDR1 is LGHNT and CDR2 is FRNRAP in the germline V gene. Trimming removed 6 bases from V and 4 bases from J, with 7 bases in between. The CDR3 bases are TGTGCTAGTGGACAATCAAATCAGCCCCAGCATTTT. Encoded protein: CASGQSNQPQHF.

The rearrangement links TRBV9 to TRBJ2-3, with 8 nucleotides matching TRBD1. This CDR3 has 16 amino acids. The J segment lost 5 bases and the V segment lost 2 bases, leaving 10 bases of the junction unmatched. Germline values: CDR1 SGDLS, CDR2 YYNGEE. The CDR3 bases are TGTGCCAGCAGCGTCAGCGGCCAGGGGGCGGGAGATACGCAGTATTTT. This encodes CASSVSGQGAGDTQYF.

The CDR3 loop is CASSYTGGVFEQFF. The CDR3 region has the DNA TGTGCCAGCAGTTACACGGGGGGGGTTTTTGAGCAGTTCTTC. V gene TRBV6-5 combines with J gene TRBJ2-1; 8 bases are a match to TRBD2. The junction had 6 bases not matched to a gene; V was cut back by 2 bases and J by 9 bases. Germline CDR1 is MNHEY and CDR2 is SVGAGI. The CDR3 covers 14 residues.

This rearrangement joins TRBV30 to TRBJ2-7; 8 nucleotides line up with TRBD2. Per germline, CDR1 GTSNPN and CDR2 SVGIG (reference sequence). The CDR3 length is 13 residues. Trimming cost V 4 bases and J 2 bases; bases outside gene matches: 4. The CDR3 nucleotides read TGTGCCTGGAACACGGGGGGGCCCTACGAGCAGTACTTC. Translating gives CAWNTGGPYEQYF.

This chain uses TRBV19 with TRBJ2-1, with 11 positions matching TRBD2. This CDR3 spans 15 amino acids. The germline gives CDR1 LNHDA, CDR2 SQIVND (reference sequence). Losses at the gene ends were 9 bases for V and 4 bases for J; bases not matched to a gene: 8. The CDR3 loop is CASATGTSGYNEQFF. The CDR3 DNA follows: TGTGCCAGCGCAACCGGGACTAGCGGTTACAATGAGCAGTTCTTC.

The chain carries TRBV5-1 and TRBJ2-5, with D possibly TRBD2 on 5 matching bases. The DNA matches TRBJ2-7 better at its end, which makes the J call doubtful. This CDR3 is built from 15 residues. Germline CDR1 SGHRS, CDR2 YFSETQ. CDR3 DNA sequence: TGCGCCAGCAGCTTGGACGGCGCCGGGGTCTACGAGCAGTACTTC. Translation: CASSLDGAGVYEQYF.

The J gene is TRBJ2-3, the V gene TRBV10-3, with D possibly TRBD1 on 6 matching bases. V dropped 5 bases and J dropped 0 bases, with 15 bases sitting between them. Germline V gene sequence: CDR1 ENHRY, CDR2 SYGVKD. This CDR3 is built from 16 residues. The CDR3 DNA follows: TGTGCCATCAGTTCCAGAGGGACAACTAGCACAGATACGCAGTATTTT. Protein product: CAISSRGTTSTDTQYF.